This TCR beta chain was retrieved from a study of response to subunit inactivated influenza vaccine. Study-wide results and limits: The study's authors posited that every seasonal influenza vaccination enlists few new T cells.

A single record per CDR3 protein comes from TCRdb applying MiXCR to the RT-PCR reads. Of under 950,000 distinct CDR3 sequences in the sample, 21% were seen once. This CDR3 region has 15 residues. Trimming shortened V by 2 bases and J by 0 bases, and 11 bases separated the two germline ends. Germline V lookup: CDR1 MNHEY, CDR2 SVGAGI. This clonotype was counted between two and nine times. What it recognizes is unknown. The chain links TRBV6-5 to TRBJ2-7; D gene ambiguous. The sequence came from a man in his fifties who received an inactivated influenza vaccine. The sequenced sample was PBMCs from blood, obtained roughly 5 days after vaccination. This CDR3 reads CASSYTPASSYEQYF. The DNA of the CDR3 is TGTGCCAGCAGTTACACTCCGGCTAGCTCCTACGAGCAGTACTTC.